The next 8 T cell receptor beta chains were all read from a single sample in a study of blood T cell repertoires in COVID-19. Some clones are missing from TCRdb's copy, which holds only in-frame ones; the method was immunoSEQ multiplex PCR. This sample has 45,000 to 55,000 clones, with 88% found just once. Input material: peripheral blood. All receptors come from a human donor in a cohort sampled during active COVID-19.

This chain connects TRBV6-6 to TRBJ1-2, with 11 positions matching TRBD1. Germline CDR1 is MNHNY and CDR2 is SVGAGI (reference sequence). CDR3 length: 16 residues. Germline trimming cut 6 bases from V and 7 bases from J; bases unmatched to any gene: 13. CDR3 amino acids: CASSRRMGQGGVGYTF. CDR3 in DNA: TGTGCCAGCAGCCGAAGAATGGGACAGGGGGGGGTTGGCTACACCTTC.

The gene calls are TRBV3-1 (or the pseudogene TRBV3-2) and TRBJ2-1; TRBD2 might be the D (5 bases). This CDR3 contains 16 residues. Trimming pared 0 bases from V and 2 bases from J, leaving 11 bases between. Germline V gene sequence: CDR1 LGHDT, CDR2 YNNKEL (reference sequence). In DNA form, the CDR3 reads TGTGCCAGCAGCCAAGAAAGTGGGAGCACCTACAATGAGCAGTTCTTC. Protein: CASSQESGSTYNEQFF.

This chain uses TRBV29-1 with TRBJ2-5; a weak D match, TRBD2 (6 bases). V was cut by 5 bases and J by 7 bases, with 17 bases left in between. CDR3 length: 13 amino acids. CDR1 is SQVTM, CDR2 ANQGSEA, per germline. This chain's CDR3 is CSVFVRAGGTQYF. DNA of the CDR3: TGCAGCGTTTTCGTAAGGGCCGGGGGGACCCAGTACTTC.

This chain joins TRBV5-1 and TRBJ1-1; D might be TRBD1 (5 bases). CDR3 length: 13 amino acids. The V gene's germline CDR1 is SGHRS and CDR2 YFSETQ. V was clipped by 2 bases and J by 5 bases, with 10 bases between them. CDR3: CASSFQGGTEAFF. The CDR3 DNA is TGCGCCAGCAGCTTCCAGGGAGGGACTGAAGCTTTCTTT.

The chain is built from TRBV5-1 and TRBJ1-2; 8 bases map to TRBD1. Trimming at V came to 0 bases and at J to 7 bases, leaving 5 bases not matched to a gene. CDR1 and CDR2 (germline): SGHRS, YFSETQ. This CDR3 comprises 14 residues. The CDR3 DNA is TGCGCCAGCAGCTTGGGAACAGGGGGAAGTGGCTACACCTTC. Protein sequence: CASSLGTGGSGYTF. Together with reference TRBV5-1 and TRBJ1-2, the CDR3 gives the full variable domain: KAGVTQTPRYLIKTRGQQVTLSCSPISGHRSVSWYQQTPGQGLQFLFEYFSETQRNKGNFPGRFSGRQFSNSRSEMNVSTLELGDSALYLCASSLGTGGSGYTFGSGTRLTVV.

In the case of this clone: The CDR3 does not close with the conserved phenylalanine or tryptophan, likely indicating a read error. Because the CDR3's place on the DNA is in doubt, the DNA is left out and the CDR3 is given as listed by TCRdb. The chain couples TRBV6-1 to TRBJ2-7; the table assigns TRBD2, which was not confirmed against the DNA. From germline, CDR1 is MNHNS and CDR2 SASEGT. The length of the CDR3 is 15 amino acids, counting both ends. CDR3 protein: CASSDGSLSGVKLGL.

J is TRBJ2-7 and V is TRBV5-1; TRBD2 might be the D (6 bases). The germline V gene has CDR1 SGHRS and CDR2 YFSETQ. This CDR3 is 15 amino acids long. The V gene lost 4 bases and the J gene lost 6 bases, with 20 bases spanning the gap. CDR3 protein: CASSAHGGKGIEQYF. The CDR3, as DNA: TGCGCCAGCAGCGCACATGGGGGGAAGGGCATCGAGCAGTACTTC.

The chain is built from TRBV11-2 and TRBJ2-5; TRBD2 agrees at 11 bases. The V segment lost 1 base and the J segment 3 bases; nucleotides outside the gene matches: 4. Germline V CDR1 and CDR2: SGHAT, FQNNGV. This CDR3 is built from 16 residues. CDR3 sequence reads: CASSLVLAGGKETQYF. In DNA form, the CDR3 reads TGTGCCAGCAGCTTAGTCCTAGCGGGAGGTAAAGAGACCCAGTACTTC. Combining the CDR3 with reference TRBV11-2 and TRBJ2-5 gives the whole variable domain EAGVAQSPRYKIIEKRQSVAFWCNPISGHATLYWYQQILGQGPKLLIQFQNNGVVDDSQLPKDRFSAERLKGVDSTLKIQPAKLEDSAVYLCASSLVLAGGKETQYFGPGTRLLVL.